The subject of this entry is one TCR beta chain. Trimming took 1 base from V and 4 from J, leaving 10 bases between them. The CDR3 consists of 14 residues. The germline CDR1 and CDR2 sequences are LNHNV and YYDKDF (reference sequence). The data originate from a study of blood T cell repertoires in COVID-19. Study overall: From the United States, Italy and Spain came samples of acute and convalescent COVID-19. Sample material is recorded as cDNA or gDNA derived from T cells, B-cell-depleted T cells, or PBMCs.

As processed by the authors: From reference gene primer amplification, estimates of nucleated cell counts were derived. Here immunoSEQ multiplex PCR was the method, and the copy in TCRdb shows in-frame clones only, minus some. V and J calls and clone size come straight from that table; D and trimming were deduced from the DNA. The profile shows approximately 230,000 clones, 88% of them singletons. The receptor's source is an elderly man with acute or convalescent COVID-19. V gene TRBV15 combines with J gene TRBJ2-5; the D is unclear. The sample taken for sequencing was peripheral blood. Written as DNA, the CDR3 is TGTGCCACCAGCAGAGTAAGCAGGTTAGAGACCCAGTACTTC. Translation gives CATSRVSRLETQYF.